A selection of T cell receptor beta chains follows, all from one sample in a study of blood T cell repertoires in COVID-19. The assay was immunoSEQ multiplex PCR, and TCRdb's table has in-frame clones only and misses some. The sample has roughly 250,000 clones, around 85% seen once. The specimen was PBMCs or T cells enriched from blood (not recorded which). All receptors derive from a woman aged 40 to 55 with acute COVID-19. Both conserved end residues are part of each CDR3.

v_gene: TRBV24-1; CDR3aa: CATSDTGNEQFF
v_gene: TRBV2; CDR3aa: CASSELAGGGEQYF
v_gene: TRBV5-4; CDR3aa: CASSLAGDYGYTF
v_gene: TRBV7-9; CDR3aa: CASSLGREVGSPLHF
v_gene: TRBV7-9; CDR3aa: CASSGGKNTEAFF
v_gene: TRBV11-1; CDR3aa: CASSFISGRARDTQYF
v_gene: TRBV19; CDR3aa: CASSIGRLGGSLHF
v_gene: TRBV19; CDR3aa: CASSRRWDRGTDTQYF
v_gene: TRBV9; CDR3aa: CASSQGNNQPQHF
v_gene: TRBV15; CDR3aa: CATSDAAGQPQHF
v_gene: TRBV30; CDR3aa: CAWSVTRVDITGELFF
v_gene: TRBV7-8; CDR3aa: CASSLAPGTQYF
v_gene: TRBV3-1/TRBV3-2; CDR3aa: CASSQVTTGNTDTQYF
v_gene: TRBV6-5; CDR3aa: CASVDRTISYEQYF
v_gene: TRBV3-1/TRBV3-2; CDR3aa: CASSQGQHNSPLHF
v_gene: TRBV10-3; CDR3aa: CAISRQGGNYGYTF
v_gene: TRBV11-3; CDR3aa: CASSLQVSAGNTIYF
v_gene: TRBV11-3; CDR3aa: CASSPPEGLAEQETQYF
v_gene: TRBV24-1; CDR3aa: CATSDSLERETQYF
v_gene: TRBV18; CDR3aa: CASSPTREEWVDTQYF
v_gene: TRBV11-3; CDR3aa: CASSFLKEGGTEAFF
v_gene: TRBV5-1; CDR3aa: CASSLTPTSAGELFF
v_gene: TRBV6-1; CDR3aa: CASSVHSSGGTYNEQFF
v_gene: TRBV12-3/TRBV12-4; CDR3aa: CASSFPGFEQYF
v_gene: TRBV9; CDR3aa: CASSVVRSPAGGTGELFF
v_gene: TRBV10-3; CDR3aa: CAISQTGQNTEAFF
v_gene: TRBV12-3/TRBV12-4; CDR3aa: CASSFLGVHEQFF
v_gene: TRBV5-5; CDR3aa: CASSLQGASPLHF
v_gene: TRBV7-9; CDR3aa: CASSPAALNTEAFF
v_gene: TRBV18; CDR3aa: CASSQSDNNYGYTF
v_gene: TRBV5-6; CDR3aa: CASSSRDRGSYTF
v_gene: TRBV16; CDR3aa: CASSLTQRQESANEKLFF
v_gene: TRBV15; CDR3aa: CATSRGQGASFGNTIYF
v_gene: TRBV11-2; CDR3aa: CASRLGGLAHYNEQFF
v_gene: TRBV6-5; CDR3aa: CASKQEGSGANVLTF